One and the same sample provided the 26 T cell receptor beta chains below, sequenced in a study of blood T cell repertoires in COVID-19. Only in-frame clones appear in the TCRdb table, and some are missing; sequencing was by immunoSEQ multiplex PCR. The sample holds fewer than 450,000 clones, roughly nine tenths seen once. Sequencing was carried out using PBMCs or T cells enriched from blood (not recorded which). Receptors originate from a woman in her thirties who had recovered from COVID-19.

V usage is TRBV2 and J usage is TRBJ2-7; D is ambiguous. The CDR3 runs 14 residues. The V gene lost 2 bases and the J gene lost 6 bases, with 14 bases spanning the gap. The germline V gene has CDR1 SNHLY and CDR2 FYNNEI. CDR3 nucleotides: TGTGCCAGCAGTGAATTCTCGGATTCGGGCGAGCAGTACTTC. It translates to CASSEFSDSGEQYF.

This clone was seen repeatedly, ten times or more. The chain recombines TRBV6-1 with TRBJ2-7; 12 bases map to TRBD2. With 0 bases clipped from V and 0 bases from J, the junction kept 0 bases outside the gene matches. The CDR3 loop spans 16 amino acids. Germline V CDR1 and CDR2: MNHNS, SASEGT. Here the CDR3 DNA reads TGTGCCAGCAGTGAAGCGACTAGCGGGGGCTCCTACGAGCAGTACTTC. Translating it yields CASSEATSGGSYEQYF.

This clone was seen a single time. J is TRBJ2-4 and V is TRBV6-2 or TRBV6-3; TRBD1 matches at 7 bases. V lost 6 bases, J lost 4 bases, and 15 bases stayed unmatched. Germline V CDR1 and CDR2: MNHEY, SVGEGT. The CDR3 length is 17 residues. The CDR3 DNA follows: TGTGCCAGCAGCCAATACGGGATAAGGGACAGTAAAAACATTCAGTACTTC. Translated: CASSQYGIRDSKNIQYF.

The rearrangement links TRBV6-5 to TRBJ1-2; perhaps TRBD1 as D (6 bases). Per the germline V gene, CDR1 is MNHEY and CDR2 is SVGAGI. The CDR3 loop spans 13 amino acids. V was clipped by 7 bases and J by 2 bases, with 11 bases between them. CDR3 in amino acids: CASTLDSNYGYTF. CDR3 nucleotide sequence: TGTGCCAGCACCCTGGACAGCAACTATGGCTACACCTTC.

The J gene is TRBJ2-1, the V gene TRBV5-1, with 8 bases identical to TRBD2. V was pared by 4 bases and J by 5 bases, with 11 bases of the junction left unmatched. Germline V CDR1 and CDR2: SGHRS, YFSETQ. The CDR3 is 16 amino acids. The CDR3 sequence: CASSPLRGGSDNEQFF. CDR3 nucleotides: TGCGCCAGCAGCCCCCTCCGGGGGGGCTCTGACAATGAGCAGTTCTTC.

The V call is TRBV29-1, the J call TRBJ2-7; the D gene is possibly TRBD2 (5 bases). V lost 6 bases and J lost 5, with 14 bases in between. The germline gives CDR1 SQVTM, CDR2 ANQGSEA. The CDR3 totals 12 residues. The CDR3 DNA reads as TGCAGCGTAGTAGGACTCGCCGACGAGCAGTACTTC. Amino acids: CSVVGLADEQYF.

The V and J genes are TRBV19 and TRBJ2-7; D ambiguous. This CDR3 spans 11 amino acids. With 5 bases removed from V and 6 bases from J, the gap between germline ends came to 8 bases. Germline V gives CDR1 LNHDA, CDR2 SQIVND (reference sequence). CDR3: CASSSHGEQYF. Here the CDR3 DNA reads TGTGCCAGTAGTTCACATGGCGAGCAGTACTTC. Complete variable domain (other parts from reference TRBV19 and TRBJ2-7): DGGITQSPKYLFRKEGQNVTLSCEQNLNHDAMYWYRQDPGQGLRLIYYSQIVNDFQKGDIAEGYSVSREKKESFPLTVTSAQKNPTAFYLCASSSHGEQYFGPGTRLTVT.

This clone was observed a single time. Germline is not matched at one junction end, which may reflect a read error. The chain carries TRBV29-1 and TRBJ2-2, with 11 positions matching TRBD1. Looked up from germline, CDR1 is SQVTM and CDR2 is ANQGSEA. The CDR3 loop spans 16 amino acids. The CDR3 protein is CSAEFRDRGRAGELFF. The CDR3 DNA reads TGCAGCGCTGAATTCAGGGACAGGGGGAGAGCCGGGGAGCTGTTTTTT.

V is TRBV5-6 and J is TRBJ1-6; the match to TRBD1 covers 9 bases. V shed 4 bases and J 6 bases; nucleotides not matched to a gene: 5. This CDR3 has 15 amino acids. Germline CDR1 is SGHDT and CDR2 is YYEEEE. In DNA, the CDR3 is TGTGCCAGCAGCATCGGGACAGGGAGTAATTCACCCCTCCACTTT. Its protein product is CASSIGTGSNSPLHF. The whole variable domain, remainder taken from reference TRBV5-6 and TRBJ1-6, is DAGVTQSPTHLIKTRGQQVTLRCSPKSGHDTVSWYQQALGQGPQFIFQYYEEEERQRGNFPDRFSGHQFPNYSSELNVNALLLGDSALYLCASSIGTGSNSPLHFGNGTRLTVT.

The rearrangement joins TRBV7-6 to TRBJ2-5; 15 nucleotides line up with TRBD2. The germline CDR1 and CDR2 sequences are SGHVS and FNYEAQ. This CDR3 region has 18 residues. V lost 5 bases and J lost 2; bases outside the gene matches: 9. CDR3 bases: TGTGCCAGCAGCCCACTGGGACTAGCGGGGGGCGCGCAAGAGACCCAGTACTTC. This sequence encodes CASSPLGLAGGAQETQYF.

The count of this clone is one. The rearrangement uses TRBV6-5 and TRBJ2-7; 9 nucleotides match TRBD2. Trimming took 5 bases from V and 2 from J; bases not matched to a gene: 7. The CDR3 extends over 15 amino acids. In germline, CDR1 is MNHEY, CDR2 SVGAGI. CDR3 sequence reads: CASSTGPSGAYEQYF. CDR3 DNA sequence: TGTGCCAGCAGTACTGGGCCTAGCGGGGCCTACGAGCAGTACTTC.

The V and J genes are TRBV5-8 and TRBJ2-5, with a tentative D call TRBD2 (5 bases). Per the germline V gene, CDR1 is SGHTS and CDR2 is YDEGEE. The V gene lost 0 bases and the J gene lost 5 bases, with 8 bases spanning the gap. CDR3 length: 13 residues. CDR3 sequence reads: CASSLGEWETQYF. The CDR3 region has the DNA TGTGCCAGCAGCTTGGGGGAGTGGGAGACCCAGTACTTC.

V usage is TRBV28 and J usage is TRBJ2-2, with a weak D call TRBD1 (6 bases). Germline CDR1 reads MDHEN; CDR2 reads SYDVKM. Between the trimmed V and J ends, which lost 6 bases and 7 bases, there was a span of 12 bases. CDR3 size: 13 residues. This CDR3 is CASSPNRVGELFF. The CDR3 DNA is TGTGCCAGCAGCCCCAACAGGGTCGGGGAGCTGTTTTTT.

The chain links TRBV18 to TRBJ2-7, with 10 bases that match TRBD1. V was pared by 5 bases and J by 5 bases, with 6 bases of the junction left unmatched. The CDR3 is 14 residues long. Germline V gives CDR1 KGHSH, CDR2 LQKENI. As DNA, the CDR3 is TGTGCCAGCTCAGCGGGACAGGGGATCAACGAGCAGTACTTC. This translates into CASSAGQGINEQYF.

The chain is built from TRBV15 and TRBJ2-7, with D perhaps TRBD1 (6 bases). CDR1 is LNHNV, CDR2 YYDKDF, per germline (reference sequence). V lost 0 bases and J lost 3, with 12 bases in between. The length of the CDR3 is 15 residues. The chain's CDR3 is CATSREQGNFYEQYF. Here the CDR3 DNA reads TGTGCCACCAGCAGAGAACAGGGAAATTTCTACGAGCAGTACTTC.

The V and J genes are TRBV11-2 and TRBJ2-5, with a tentative D call TRBD2 (6 bases). The V and J ends lost 5 bases and 7 bases respectively, with 14 bases between them. Germline loops: CDR1 SGHAT, CDR2 FQNNGV. The CDR3 totals 13 residues. CDR3 nucleotide sequence: TGTGCCAGCAGCCCCTCCCAGGGAGGGACCCAGTACTTC. It translates to CASSPSQGGTQYF.

This clone is a singleton in its sample. The chain employs TRBV5-5 and TRBJ1-4, with 9 bases lining up with TRBD1. Trimming took 4 bases from V and 8 from J; bases not matched to a gene: 12. The V gene's germline CDR1 is SGHKS and CDR2 YYEKEE (reference sequence). The CDR3 is made up of 16 amino acids. Here the CDR3 DNA reads TGTGCCAGCAGCGTACAGAGGACAGGGGTTGGGGAAAAACTGTTTTTT. Residues: CASSVQRTGVGEKLFF.

This clone was seen only once. The rearrangement links TRBV6-5 to TRBJ1-2; 10 bases line up with TRBD1. Trimming removed 6 bases from V and 7 bases from J; junction bases left unmatched: 11. The CDR3 length is 15 residues. CDR1 and CDR2 (germline): MNHEY, SVGAGI. CDR3: CASRRQGAGYGGYTF. CDR3 bases: TGTGCCAGCAGAAGACAGGGGGCGGGCTATGGTGGCTACACCTTC.

This sequence joins TRBV10-3 and TRBJ1-5, with TRBD1 matching over 8 bases. Trimming at V came to 2 bases and at J to 7 bases, leaving 4 bases not matched to a gene. The CDR3 is 14 residues long. Germline lookup yields CDR1 ENHRY and CDR2 SYGVKD. The CDR3 loop is CAISEGGQDQPQHF. CDR3 in DNA: TGTGCCATCAGTGAGGGGGGACAGGACCAGCCCCAGCATTTT.

This clone was found a few times. CDR3 bases: TGTGCCAGCAGCAGGACTCTGGTTATGAATGGAAACACCATATATTTT. The encoded protein is CASSRTLVMNGNTIYF. The chain couples TRBV7-2 to TRBJ1-3; D is unclear. The CDR3 runs 16 residues. Trimming shortened V by 5 bases and J by 3 bases, and 17 bases separated the two germline ends. In germline, CDR1 is SGHTA, CDR2 FQGNSA.

This chain connects TRBV28 to TRBJ1-1; D is perhaps TRBD1 (6 bases). V gave up 6 bases and J gave up 8 bases, with 10 bases separating them. The CDR3 consists of 11 residues. The germline V gene has CDR1 MDHEN and CDR2 SYDVKM. CDR3 coding DNA: TGTGCCAGCAGGGGGACACCCGAAGCTTTCTTT. Protein sequence: CASRGTPEAFF.

The chain has TRBV10-3 and TRBJ2-7; D gene ambiguous. Germline lookup yields CDR1 ENHRY and CDR2 SYGVKD. The CDR3 contains 11 residues. The germline V and J ends were trimmed by 3 bases and 5 bases, with 5 bases remaining between them. This chain's CDR3 is CAISDYDEQYF. CDR3 in DNA: TGTGCCATCAGTGATTATGACGAGCAGTACTTC.

The rearrangement joins TRBV28 to TRBJ1-1, with D possibly TRBD1 on 5 matching bases. This CDR3 has 16 amino acids. The V end lost 3 bases, the J end lost 4 bases, and 18 bases lay between the germline ends. Germline V gene data show CDR1 as MDHEN and CDR2 as SYDVKM. Here the CDR3 reads CASSFPRAQGGTEAFF. The CDR3, as DNA: TGTGCCAGCAGTTTTCCCAGGGCCCAGGGTGGCACTGAAGCTTTCTTT.

The chain joins TRBV13 to TRBJ1-6; 9 bases fit TRBD1. The CDR3 has 15 amino acids. Germline V gives CDR1 PRHDT, CDR2 FYEKMQ (reference sequence). With 5 bases clipped from V and 9 bases from J, the junction kept 8 bases outside the gene matches. The CDR3 DNA reads TGTGCCAGCAGCCACCGGGACAGGGAGAGTTCACCCCTCCACTTT. Translated, it gives CASSHRDRESSPLHF.

This clone appeared once. The chain joins TRBV5-6 to TRBJ2-5; D may be TRBD2 (7 bases). Germline values: CDR1 SGHDT, CDR2 YYEEEE. V was clipped by 0 bases and J by 5 bases, with 11 bases between them. This CDR3 is built from 14 residues. The CDR3 coding sequence is TGTGCCAGCAGCTTGGCCGGGGGGCGGGAGACCCAGTACTTC. Protein product: CASSLAGGRETQYF.

The genes are TRBV11-2 and TRBJ2-7; TRBD1 matches 8 bases. V shed 6 bases and J 6 bases; nucleotides not matched to a gene: 13. The CDR3 spans 15 residues. Germline V CDR1 and CDR2: SGHAT, FQNNGV. The CDR3 protein is CASRQGQADSGEQYF. DNA of the CDR3: TGTGCCAGCAGACAGGGACAGGCGGATAGCGGCGAGCAGTACTTC. Full variable domain (missing parts from reference TRBV11-2 and TRBJ2-7): EAGVAQSPRYKIIEKRQSVAFWCNPISGHATLYWYQQILGQGPKLLIQFQNNGVVDDSQLPKDRFSAERLKGVDSTLKIQPAKLEDSAVYLCASRQGQADSGEQYFGPGTRLTVT.